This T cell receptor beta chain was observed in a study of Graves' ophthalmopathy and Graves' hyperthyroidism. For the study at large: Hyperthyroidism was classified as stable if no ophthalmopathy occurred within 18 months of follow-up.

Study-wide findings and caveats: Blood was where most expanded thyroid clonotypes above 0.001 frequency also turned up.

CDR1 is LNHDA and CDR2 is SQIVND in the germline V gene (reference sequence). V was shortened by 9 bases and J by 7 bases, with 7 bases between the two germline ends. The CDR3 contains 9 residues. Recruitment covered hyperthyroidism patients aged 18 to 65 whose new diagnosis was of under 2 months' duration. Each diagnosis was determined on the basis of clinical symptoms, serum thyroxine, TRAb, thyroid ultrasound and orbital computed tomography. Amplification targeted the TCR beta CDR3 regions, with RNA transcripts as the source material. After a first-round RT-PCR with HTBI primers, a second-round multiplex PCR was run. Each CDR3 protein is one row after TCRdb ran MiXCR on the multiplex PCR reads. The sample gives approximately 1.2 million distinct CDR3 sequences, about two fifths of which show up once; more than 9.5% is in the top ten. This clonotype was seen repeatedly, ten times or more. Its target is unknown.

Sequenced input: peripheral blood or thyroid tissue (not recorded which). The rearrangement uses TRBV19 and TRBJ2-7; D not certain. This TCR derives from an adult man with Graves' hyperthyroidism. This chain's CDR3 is CASVREQYF. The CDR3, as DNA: TGTGCCAGCGTAAGGGAGCAGTACTTC.